Presented here are 23 T cell receptor beta chains from one specimen sequenced in a study of T cell responses to AZD1222 COVID-19 vaccine. Measured with immunoSEQ multiplex PCR; TCRdb has only the in-frame clones, and not every one. The sample lists about 73,000 clones; about 91% were seen once. Sequenced here: peripheral blood, sampled 28 days after the second AZD1222 dose. The receptors stem from an adult who received the AZD1222 COVID-19 vaccine.

The chain combines TRBV7-7 with TRBJ2-5; D not certain. V shed 1 base and J shed 2 bases, with 5 bases lying between them. Germline loops: CDR1 SSHAT, CDR2 FNYEAQ (reference sequence). This CDR3 is built from 13 residues. As DNA, the CDR3 is TGTGCCAGCAGCTTAGTGGGACAAGAGACCCAGTACTTC. It yields the protein CASSLVGQETQYF.

CDR3 residues: CASSVALADGIRFF. The CDR3 DNA reads as TGTGCCAGCAGCGTAGCTCTAGCGGACGGGATTCGGTTTTTT. The V gene is TRBV9, the J gene TRBJ2-2; 7 nucleotides align to TRBD2. The CDR3 extends over 14 amino acids. Germline V gene sequence: CDR1 SGDLS, CDR2 YYNGEE. J gave up 16 bases and V 0 bases, and 12 bases lay outside the gene matches.

In its sample, this clone was seen once. The rearrangement uses TRBV6-1 and TRBJ1-1; TRBD1 agrees at 9 bases. This CDR3 contains 17 residues. CDR1 is MNHNS and CDR2 is SASEGT in the germline V gene. The V gene end was trimmed by 3 bases and the J gene end by 4 bases; junction bases not matched to a gene: 12. The CDR3: CASSDHRGRANPTEAFF. CDR3 DNA: TGTGCCAGCAGTGACCACAGGGGGCGGGCGAACCCCACTGAAGCTTTCTTT.

The chain joins TRBV9 to TRBJ2-2; D remains ambiguous. This CDR3 comprises 14 residues. The germline V gene encodes CDR1 SGDLS and CDR2 YYNGEE. Trimming took off 6 bases at V and 3 bases at J, with 12 bases between the two ends. The CDR3 DNA is TGTGCCAGCACCCTGGACCGAGACACCGGGGAGCTGTTTTTT. This codes for CASTLDRDTGELFF.

The chain combines TRBV24-1 with TRBJ2-3; no clear D gene. The CDR3 runs to 11 residues. Germline V gene sequence: CDR1 KGHDR, CDR2 SFDVKD. The V end was cut by 2 bases, the J end by 6 bases, with 2 bases between. The CDR3 sequence is CATSDSDTQYF. The CDR3 DNA is TGTGCCACCAGTGATTCCGATACGCAGTATTTT.

The genes are TRBV5-1 and TRBJ1-2; D perhaps matches TRBD1 (5 bases). V was cut by 0 bases and J by 1 base, with 10 bases left in between. The CDR3 contains 15 residues. Germline loops: CDR1 SGHRS, CDR2 YFSETQ. The CDR3 DNA follows: TGCGCCAGCAGCTTGGACACAGGATTTAACTATGGCTACACCTTC. Protein sequence: CASSLDTGFNYGYTF.

V usage is TRBV5-4 and J usage is TRBJ2-7; 10 positions agree with TRBD1. V shed 4 bases and J 4 bases; nucleotides not matched to a gene: 8. The V gene's germline CDR1 is SGHNT and CDR2 YYREEE (reference sequence). The CDR3 loop spans 15 amino acids. The CDR3 reads CASSLAGTGVYEQYF. The CDR3 nucleotides read TGTGCCAGCAGCCTGGCCGGGACAGGGGTTTACGAGCAGTACTTC.

The chain recombines TRBV19 with TRBJ1-1; 9 bases fit TRBD1. This CDR3 has 14 amino acids. V dropped 6 bases and J dropped 5; count of bases not matched to a gene: 7. Germline V gene lookup returns CDR1 LNHDA and CDR2 SQIVND (reference sequence). CDR3 in amino acids: CASRPQGAVTEAFF. For the CDR3, the DNA is TGTGCCAGTAGGCCACAGGGGGCAGTTACTGAAGCTTTCTTT.

The V call is TRBV19, the J call TRBJ1-1; D ambiguous. Germline CDR1 is LNHDA and CDR2 is SQIVND (reference sequence). V gave up 5 bases and J gave up 5 bases, with 12 bases separating them. The CDR3 has 13 residues. The CDR3 nucleotides are TGTGCCAGTAGTGCCTTAAGATGGACTGAAGCTTTCTTT. Its protein is CASSALRWTEAFF.

This rearrangement joins TRBV3-1 (or the pseudogene TRBV3-2) to TRBJ2-1; 12 bases agree with TRBD1. In germline, CDR1 is LGHDT, CDR2 YNNKEL (reference sequence). The CDR3 runs 15 residues. J lost 6 bases, V lost 3 bases, and 3 bases had no gene match. The CDR3 sequence is CASSHRGQGANEQFF. In DNA form, the CDR3 reads TGTGCCAGCAGCCACCGGGGACAGGGGGCCAATGAGCAGTTCTTC.

This clone has only a few counts. This chain joins TRBV7-9 and TRBJ1-1, with D perhaps TRBD1 (5 bases). V was cut by 0 bases and J by 5 bases, with 22 bases left in between. The germline CDR1 and CDR2 sequences are SEHNR and FQNEAQ (reference sequence). This CDR3 has 18 residues. DNA for the CDR3: TGTGCCAGCAGCTTAGCGCTGGGGATTGGAGGGGATGTTACTGAAGCTTTCTTT. Protein product: CASSLALGIGGDVTEAFF. Full variable domain (missing parts from reference TRBV7-9 and TRBJ1-1): DTGVSQNPRHKITKRGQNVTFRCDPISEHNRLYWYRQTLGQGPEFLTYFQNEAQLEKSRLLSDRFSAERPKGSFSTLEIQRTEQGDSAMYLCASSLALGIGGDVTEAFFGQGTRLTVV.

The chain uses TRBV6-5 and TRBJ1-5; D gene ambiguous. The V end lost 0 bases, the J end lost 6 bases, and 9 bases lay between the germline ends. Germline V gene sequence: CDR1 MNHEY, CDR2 SVGAGI. This CDR3 region has 14 residues. CDR3 amino acids: CASSYSAVGQPQHF. CDR3 nucleotide sequence: TGTGCCAGCAGTTACTCGGCGGTCGGTCAGCCCCAGCATTTT.

The rearrangement uses TRBV15 and TRBJ1-1, with unresolved D. This CDR3 is built from 14 residues. The V end lost 4 bases, the J end lost 4 bases, and 13 bases lay between the germline ends. Germline V CDR1 and CDR2: LNHNV, YYDKDF (reference sequence). The CDR3 region is CATSILGWSTEAFF. In DNA, the CDR3 is TGTGCCACCAGCATACTTGGATGGAGCACTGAAGCTTTCTTT. The variable domain in full, completed from reference TRBV15 and TRBJ1-1, reads DAMVIQNPRYQVTQFGKPVTLSCSQTLNHNVMYWYQQKSSQAPKLLFHYYDKDFNNEADTPDNFQSRRPNTSFCFLDIRSPGLGDTAMYLCATSILGWSTEAFFGQGTRLTVV.

The chain combines TRBV20-1 with TRBJ1-2, with D tentatively TRBD1 (6 bases). Germline CDR1 and CDR2: DFQATT and SNEGSKA (reference sequence). The CDR3 contains 11 residues. Trimming stripped 5 bases from V and 4 bases from J, with 8 bases between. Written as DNA, the CDR3 is TGCAGTGCTCCGGACAGCTATGGCTACACCTTC. As protein: CSAPDSYGYTF.

The CDR3, as DNA: TGCGCCAGCAGCCAAGACCTGGGGCAGTTTGAAAAACTGTTTTTT. It is translated as CASSQDLGQFEKLFF. V is TRBV4-3 and J is TRBJ1-4, with D perhaps TRBD1 (5 bases). Per the germline V gene, CDR1 is LGHNA and CDR2 is YSLEER. CDR3 length: 15 amino acids. Trimming shortened V by 0 bases and J by 7 bases, and 12 bases separated the two germline ends.

The chain is built from TRBV6-1 and TRBJ2-3; D gene uncertain. CDR3 length equals 17 residues. Germline V gives CDR1 MNHNS, CDR2 SASEGT. V was clipped by 1 base and J by 2 bases, with 16 bases between them. The CDR3 sequence: CASSEEGFFGVTDTQYF. The CDR3 nucleotides are TGTGCCAGCAGTGAAGAAGGATTTTTTGGTGTCACAGATACGCAGTATTTT.

The rearrangement uses TRBV24-1 and TRBJ1-2; 7 nucleotides match TRBD1. With V trimmed by 3 bases and J by 2 bases, 2 bases remained unmatched. This CDR3 region has 14 residues. The germline V gene has CDR1 KGHDR and CDR2 SFDVKD. The CDR3 region has the DNA TGTGCCACCAGTGATACACAGGGGAACTATGGCTACACCTTC. Protein: CATSDTQGNYGYTF.

The V and J genes are TRBV6-5 and TRBJ2-2, with 7 nucleotides matching TRBD1. J lost 9 bases, V lost 7 bases, and 11 bases had no gene match. The CDR3 runs to 14 residues. Looked up from germline, CDR1 is MNHEY and CDR2 is SVGAGI. The CDR3 sequence is CASTLRTGNRELFF. The CDR3 DNA reads as TGTGCCAGCACCCTACGGACAGGAAATCGGGAGCTGTTTTTT.

V usage is TRBV5-1 and J usage is TRBJ2-6; D gene ambiguous. Germline CDR1 reads SGHRS; CDR2 reads YFSETQ. The CDR3 has 16 amino acids. Trimming removed 0 bases at V and 0 bases at J, with 7 bases between. For the CDR3, the DNA is TGCGCCAGCAGCTTGGCAAGGCCCTCTGGGGCCAACGTCCTGACTTTC. Protein product: CASSLARPSGANVLTF.

The rearrangement uses TRBV19 and TRBJ2-1, with D possibly being TRBD2 (7 bases). V gave up 3 bases and J gave up 6 bases, with 21 bases separating them. This CDR3 has 17 residues. Germline CDR1 reads LNHDA; CDR2 reads SQIVND (reference sequence). CDR3 residues: CASSMGGPGSGLNEQFF. DNA of the CDR3: TGTGCCAGTAGTATGGGGGGGCCGGGTAGCGGCCTCAATGAGCAGTTCTTC.

This clone occurred a few times. The rearrangement joins TRBV10-1 to TRBJ1-1; D gene uncertain. The CDR3 totals 11 residues. V was trimmed by 9 bases and J by 1 base, leaving 6 bases between them. Germline CDR1 is WNHNN and CDR2 is SYGVQD (reference sequence). CDR3 sequence (DNA): TGCGCCAGGACACCGAACACTGAAGCTTTCTTT. It translates to CARTPNTEAFF.

DNA of the CDR3: TGTGCCAGCAGCCAACCAGGGGGCTTAGAGACCCAGTACTTC. The encoded protein is CASSQPGGLETQYF. This chain joins TRBV3-1 (or the pseudogene TRBV3-2) and TRBJ2-5; 8 nucleotides align to TRBD1. V shed 2 bases, J shed 4 bases, and the junction held 3 bases outside the gene matches. Germline V lookup: CDR1 LGHDT, CDR2 YNNKEL (reference sequence). CDR3 length: 14 residues.

The V gene is TRBV10-3, the J gene TRBJ2-5; 7 positions match TRBD2. CDR3 length: 14 residues. Trimming removed 7 bases from V and 3 bases from J; junction bases left unmatched: 8. Germline V gives CDR1 ENHRY, CDR2 SYGVKD. DNA of the CDR3: TGTGCCATCAATCCGGGACTACAAGAAGAGACCCAGTACTTC. It encodes CAINPGLQEETQYF.